This T cell receptor beta chain is from a study of Ad26.COV2.S vaccination and SARS-CoV-2 variants. Study as a whole: Ad26.COV2.S was injected intramuscularly once or twice, 56 days apart.

A remark on this clone: Its antigen is unidentified.

Findings and limits, study-wide: Recipients of vaccine and of placebo showed similar breadth of their non-spike TCR repertoires.

Profiled with immunoSEQ multiplex PCR; TCRdb holds only in-frame clones, not every one. The data show 450,000 to 550,000 clones, with 89% seen just once and 1.5% to 2% held by the top ten. Treatment described: 15 to 20 received Ad26.COV2.S at low or high dose, single or two shots; about 5 received placebo; per-sample allocation not given. Day 63 following the first vaccine or placebo injection was when the samples were taken. From germline, CDR1 is MGHDK and CDR2 SYGVNS. The CDR3 has 12 residues. V dropped 10 bases and J dropped 0 bases, with 4 bases sitting between them. Sequenced material: peripheral blood, taken in a trial of Ad26.COV2.S vaccine versus placebo. This clonotype originated in a person between 18 and 65 years old who received the Ad26.COV2.S COVID-19 vaccine or a placebo. The chain uses TRBV25-1 and TRBJ2-6; D remains unclear. In DNA, the CDR3 is TGTGCCACCATCTCTGGGGCCAACGTCCTGACTTTC. Residues: CATISGANVLTF.